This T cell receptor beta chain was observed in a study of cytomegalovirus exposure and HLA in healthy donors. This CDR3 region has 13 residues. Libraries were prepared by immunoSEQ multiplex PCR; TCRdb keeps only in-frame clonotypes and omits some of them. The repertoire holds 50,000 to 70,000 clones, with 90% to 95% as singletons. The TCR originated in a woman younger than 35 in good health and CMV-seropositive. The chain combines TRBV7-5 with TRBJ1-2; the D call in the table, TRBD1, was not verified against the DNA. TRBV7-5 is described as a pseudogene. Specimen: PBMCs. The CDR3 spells CVRSLHRAYGYTF. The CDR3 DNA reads TGTGTCAGAAGCCTACACAGGGCTTATGGCTACACCTTC.